These T cell receptor beta chains were read from a single sample in a study of Ad26.COV2.S vaccination and SARS-CoV-2 variants. The protocol was immunoSEQ multiplex PCR, while the TCRdb copy is restricted to in-frame clones and leaves out a portion. The sample lists fewer than 500,000 clones, roughly nine tenths occurring once. Sequences were derived from peripheral blood, sampled in a trial of Ad26.COV2.S vaccine versus placebo. These receptors were taken from a person between 18 and 59 years old who received the Ad26.COV2.S COVID-19 vaccine or a placebo. Each CDR3 is given with its conserved first and last residue. Each record gives: V gene, J gene, D gene, clone size, CDR3 length, CDR3 protein, CDR3 DNA. A D gene is named only where the DNA matches it firmly. Size tells how often a clone was seen (once, few, many) or the class of an expanded clone, and some rows leave it out.

TRBV24-1	TRBJ1-4	.	once	16	CATSDFGRGGSGKLFF	TGTGCCACCAGTGATTTCGGGCGGGGAGGGTCCGGAAAACTGTTTTTT
TRBV12-3/TRBV12-4	TRBJ1-5	.	.	12	CASRGRAGPQHF	TGTGCCAGCCGGGGCAGAGCAGGCCCCCAGCATTTT
TRBV4-3	TRBJ1-1	.	.	18	CASSQDRSGFARNTEAFF	TGCGCCAGCAGCCAAGATAGGTCAGGGTTTGCAAGAAACACTGAAGCTTTCTTT
TRBV18	TRBJ2-1	TRBD2	.	14	CASSPTSGGHEQFF	TGTGCCAGCTCTCCTACTAGCGGGGGTCATGAGCAGTTCTTC
TRBV19	TRBJ2-3	.	.	14	CASSYPGVTDTQYF	TGTGCCAGTAGTTACCCGGGGGTCACAGATACGCAGTATTTT
TRBV2	TRBJ1-4	.	.	13	CASSRGANEKLFF	TGTGCCAGCAGCCGGGGGGCCAATGAAAAACTGTTTTTT
TRBV30	TRBJ1-5	TRBD1	.	14	CACSSGQGVQPQHF	TGTGCCTGTTCTTCTGGACAGGGTGTTCAGCCCCAGCATTTT
TRBV7-9	TRBJ1-2	.	once	15	CASSLVVLGSYGYTF	TGTGCCAGCAGCTTAGTGGTACTAGGCTCGTATGGCTACACCTTC
TRBV11-3	TRBJ2-5	.	.	14	CASSYRLDQETQYF	TGTGCCAGCAGCTACAGACTAGACCAAGAGACCCAGTACTTC
TRBV18	TRBJ1-2	.	.	12	CASSPGEYGYTF	TGTGCCAGCTCACCAGGGGAATATGGCTACACCTTC
TRBV9	TRBJ2-6	.	.	18	CASSLVGGRLSGANVLTF	TGTGCCAGCAGTCTGGTTGGGGGGCGACTCTCTGGGGCCAACGTCCTGACTTTC
TRBV19	TRBJ1-1	.	.	13	CASSIQGYTEAFF	TGTGCCAGTAGTATTCAGGGGTACACTGAAGCTTTCTTT
TRBV18	TRBJ2-3	.	.	14	CASSPPGREGTQYF	TGTGCCAGCTCACCACCAGGCCGCGAGGGTACGCAGTATTTT
TRBV27	TRBJ1-1	.	.	13	CASRKHKGTEAFF	TGTGCCAGCAGGAAACACAAGGGCACTGAAGCTTTCTTT
TRBV5-4	TRBJ2-1	TRBD1	.	14	CASSLDRGLNEQFF	TGTGCCAGCAGCTTGGACAGGGGGCTCAATGAGCAGTTCTTC
TRBV20-1	TRBJ2-3	.	.	11	CSAKRADTQYF	TGCAGTGCTAAGCGAGCGGATACGCAGTATTTT
TRBV5-1	TRBJ1-2	TRBD1	.	15	CASSLADRGDYGYTF	TGCGCCAGCAGCTTGGCCGACAGGGGGGACTATGGCTACACCTTC
TRBV19	TRBJ2-1	.	.	14	CASSTTGTHNEQFF	TGTGCCAGTAGTACAACCGGGACTCACAATGAGCAGTTCTTC
TRBV19	TRBJ1-1	TRBD1	.	15	CASSIKTGGATEAFF	TGTGCCAGTAGTATAAAGACAGGGGGCGCAACTGAAGCTTTCTTT
TRBV18	TRBJ1-1	.	.	13	CASSPRQDTEAFF	TGTGCCAGCTCCCCCCGCCAAGACACTGAAGCTTTCTTT
TRBV7-2	TRBJ1-4	.	.	14	CASSLETFSEKLFF	TGTGCCAGCAGCTTAGAAACATTTTCTGAAAAACTGTTTTTT
TRBV30	TRBJ1-2	.	.	11	CAWNRESGYTF	TGTGCCTGGAACAGGGAGAGTGGCTACACCTTC
TRBV5-1	TRBJ1-2	TRBD1	.	17	CASSLGQGNLASYGYTF	TGCGCCAGCAGCTTAGGACAGGGCAACTTGGCGAGCTATGGCTACACCTTC
TRBV28	TRBJ1-2	.	.	15	CASTPAGTAGNGYTF	TGTGCCAGCACCCCTGCCGGGACCGCGGGCAATGGCTACACCTTC